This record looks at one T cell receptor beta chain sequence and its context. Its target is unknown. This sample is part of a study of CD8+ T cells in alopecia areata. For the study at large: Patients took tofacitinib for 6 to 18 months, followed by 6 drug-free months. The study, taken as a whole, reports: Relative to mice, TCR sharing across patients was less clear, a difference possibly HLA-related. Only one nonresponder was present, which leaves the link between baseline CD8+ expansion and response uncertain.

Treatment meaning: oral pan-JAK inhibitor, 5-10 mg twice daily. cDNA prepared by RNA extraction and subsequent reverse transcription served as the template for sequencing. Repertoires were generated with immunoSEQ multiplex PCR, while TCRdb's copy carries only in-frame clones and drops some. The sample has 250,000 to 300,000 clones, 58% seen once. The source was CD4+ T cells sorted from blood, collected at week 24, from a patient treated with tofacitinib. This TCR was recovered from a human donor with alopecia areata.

CDR3 DNA: TGTGCCAGCAGTCCCAGCGACGGACCCAATCAGCCCCAGCATTTT. It specifies CASSPSDGPNQPQHF. J is TRBJ1-5 and V is TRBV28; D remains unclear. The ends were cut back, 5 bases at V and 3 bases at J, with 14 bases in the middle. CDR3 length: 15 residues. Germline lookup yields CDR1 MDHEN and CDR2 SYDVKM. Looking up the rest from reference TRBV28 and TRBJ1-5 gives the full variable domain: DVKVTQSSRYLVKRTGEKVFLECVQDMDHENMFWYRQDPGLGLRLIYFSYDVKMKEKGDIPEGYSVSREKKERFSLILESASTNQTSMYLCASSPSDGPNQPQHFGDGTRLSIL.